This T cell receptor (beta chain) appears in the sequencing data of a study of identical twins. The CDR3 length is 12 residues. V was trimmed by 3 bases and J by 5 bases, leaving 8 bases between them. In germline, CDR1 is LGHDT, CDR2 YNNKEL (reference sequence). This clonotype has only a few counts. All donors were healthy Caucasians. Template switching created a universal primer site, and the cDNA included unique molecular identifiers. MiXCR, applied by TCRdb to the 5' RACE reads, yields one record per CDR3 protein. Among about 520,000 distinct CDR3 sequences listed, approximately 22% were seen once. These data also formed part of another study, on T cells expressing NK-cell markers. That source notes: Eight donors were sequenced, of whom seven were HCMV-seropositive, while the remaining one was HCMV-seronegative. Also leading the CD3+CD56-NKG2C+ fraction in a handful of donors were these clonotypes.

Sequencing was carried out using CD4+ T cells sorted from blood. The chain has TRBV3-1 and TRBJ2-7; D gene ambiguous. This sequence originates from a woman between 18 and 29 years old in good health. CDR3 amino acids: CASSQYSNEQYF. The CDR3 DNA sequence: TGTGCCAGCAGCCAGTACAGCAACGAGCAGTACTTC.